This T cell receptor beta chain originates from a study of shared clonotypes between healthy human individuals. TCRdb's copy holds only in-frame clones and misses some; the assay was immunoSEQ multiplex PCR. This sample carries a few million clones, just over 90% of them seen once, and the ten largest clones take around 0.4%. V dropped 4 bases and J dropped 3; count of bases not matched to a gene: 8. This CDR3 has 16 amino acids. Germline-derived CDR1 and CDR2 are SGHRS and YFSETQ. This chain uses TRBV5-1 with TRBJ2-3; 10 bases fit TRBD1. The receptor was derived from a man between 18 and 29 years old in good health. Some clones in this sample may be carry-over from other donors' samples. The sample comprised naive CD4+ T cells from PBMCs. Documented subset: CD45RA+ positively selected. CDR3 nucleotide sequence: TGCGCCAGCAGCGACCTTGGACAGGGGGGGACAGATACGCAGTATTTT. This sequence encodes CASSDLGQGGTDTQYF.